The 21 T cell receptor beta chains presented below share a single source sample, sequenced in a study of blood T cell repertoires in COVID-19. The method was immunoSEQ multiplex PCR; TCRdb's version includes in-frame clones alone and lacks a portion of them. The sample lists over 100,000 clones, about three quarters occurring once. Material for sequencing was peripheral blood. The receptor set was obtained from a human donor in a cohort sampled during active or convalescent COVID-19.

V gene TRBV7-8 combines with J gene TRBJ2-3; 9 positions match TRBD2. V shed 4 bases, J shed 10 bases, and the junction held 27 bases outside the gene matches. The CDR3 runs to 20 residues. The germline gives CDR1 SGHVS, CDR2 FQNEAQ. CDR3 amino acids: CASSYRMNVRLAVSQISQYF. As DNA, the CDR3 is TGTGCCAGCAGCTATAGGATGAACGTGCGACTAGCGGTCTCTCAGATTTCGCAGTATTTT.

The chain recombines TRBV18 with TRBJ2-7; no clear D gene. CDR1 and CDR2 (germline): KGHSH, LQKENI. V was trimmed by 3 bases and J by 0 bases, leaving 9 bases between them. The CDR3 runs to 14 residues. The CDR3 DNA sequence: TGTGCCAGCTCACCGGAGATGTACTCCTACGAGCAGTACTTC. Translated: CASSPEMYSYEQYF.

The V gene is TRBV19, the J gene TRBJ2-3, with 9 bases fitting TRBD1. CDR1 is LNHDA, CDR2 SQIVND, per germline (reference sequence). With 7 bases clipped from V and 11 bases from J, the junction kept 10 bases outside the gene matches. The CDR3 length is 13 residues. Here the CDR3 DNA reads TGTGCCAGTAAAGGGACAGGGCCGAGAGGGCAGTATTTT. Residues: CASKGTGPRGQYF.

The chain couples TRBV9 to TRBJ1-2; TRBD1 matches at 9 bases. The length of the CDR3 is 15 residues. In germline, CDR1 is SGDLS, CDR2 YYNGEE. V dropped 2 bases and J dropped 3; count of bases not matched to a gene: 5. The CDR3 DNA is TGTGCCAGCAGCGTCCGGGACAGGGTAGACTATGGCTACACCTTC. Protein sequence: CASSVRDRVDYGYTF.

The rearrangement joins TRBV14 to TRBJ2-4; TRBD2 is a possible D gene (5 bases). CDR1 is SGHDN and CDR2 is FVKESK in the germline V gene. CDR3 length: 16 amino acids. V lost 1 base, J lost 0 bases, and 10 bases lay in between. In DNA, the CDR3 is TGTGCCAGCAGCCAAGCAGGCGGGCTAGCCAAAAACATTCAGTACTTC. Translated, it gives CASSQAGGLAKNIQYF.

Ten or more counts support this clone. This chain joins TRBV7-9 and TRBJ2-7; perhaps TRBD2 as D (5 bases). Germline V lookup: CDR1 SEHNR, CDR2 FQNEAQ (reference sequence). The CDR3 runs to 13 residues. Between the trimmed V and J ends, which lost 5 bases and 0 bases, there was a span of 8 bases. CDR3 bases: TGTGCCAGCAGCGAGCGGCTCTCCTACGAGCAGTACTTC. Amino acid sequence: CASSERLSYEQYF.

This chain's CDR3 is CASSLTSGYNEQFF. CDR3 DNA sequence: TGCGCCAGCAGCTTGACTAGCGGATACAATGAGCAGTTCTTC. The genes are TRBV5-1 and TRBJ2-1; TRBD2 matches at 8 bases. Germline V CDR1 and CDR2: SGHRS, YFSETQ. CDR3 length: 14 residues. The V and J ends lost 1 base and 4 bases, in that order; junction bases with no gene match: 1.

The chain employs TRBV29-1 and TRBJ1-6, with TRBD1 as a possible D gene (5 bases). V was cut by 7 bases and J by 7 bases, with 14 bases left in between. The CDR3 sequence is 13 residues long. Germline loops: CDR1 SQVTM, CDR2 ANQGSEA. The CDR3, as DNA: TGCAGCGCTGGGACTGGGCCCAATTCACCCCTCCACTTT. The encoded protein is CSAGTGPNSPLHF.

This chain links TRBV5-6 with TRBJ2-7; D gene ambiguous. The V gene lost 1 base and the J gene lost 1 base, with 6 bases spanning the gap. Germline V CDR1 and CDR2: SGHDT, YYEEEE. The CDR3 spans 13 residues. The CDR3 is CASSLPPSYEQYF. The CDR3 DNA follows: TGTGCCAGCAGCTTGCCCCCTTCCTACGAGCAGTACTTC.

V gene TRBV12-3 or TRBV12-4 combines with J gene TRBJ1-3; no reliable D call. The CDR3 is 12 amino acids. Trimming removed 3 bases from V and 5 bases from J, with 5 bases in between. The CDR3 loop is CASSFLRNTIYF. The DNA for the CDR3 is TGTGCCAGCAGTTTTCTTAGAAACACCATATATTTT.

The chain uses TRBV4-1 and TRBJ2-1; possibly TRBD2 for D (5 bases). CDR3 length equals 13 residues. Germline V CDR1 and CDR2: MGHRA, YSYEKL. Deletions cut 3 bases from V and 5 bases from J, with 8 bases between. The CDR3 DNA reads as TGCGCCAGCAGCCAGGGGAGCCACAATGAGCAGTTCTTC. Its translation is CASSQGSHNEQFF.

The chain uses TRBV18 and TRBJ2-6, with D tentatively TRBD2 (5 bases). V was trimmed by 0 bases and J by 1 base, leaving 7 bases between them. The germline V gene has CDR1 KGHSH and CDR2 LQKENI. The CDR3 contains 16 residues. CDR3 amino acids: CASSPPRESGANVLTF. In DNA, the CDR3 is TGTGCCAGCTCACCACCTCGGGAATCTGGGGCCAACGTCCTGACTTTC. Full variable domain (rest looked up from reference TRBV18 and TRBJ2-6): NAGVMQNPRHLVRRRGQEARLRCSPMKGHSHVYWYRQLPEEGLKFMVYLQKENIIDESGMPKERFSAEFPKEGPSILRIQQVVRGDSAAYFCASSPPRESGANVLTFGAGSRLTVL.

The V call is TRBV6-1, the J call TRBJ2-7; 8 bases are shared with TRBD2. The CDR3 covers 15 residues. Germline assignment: CDR1 MNHNS and CDR2 SASEGT. With V trimmed by 3 bases and J by 2 bases, 6 bases remained unmatched. The CDR3 bases are TGTGCCAGCAGTGATTACGGGGGGGGCACCTACGAGCAGTACTTC. This translates into CASSDYGGGTYEQYF.

The chain carries TRBV11-2 and TRBJ2-7; 10 nucleotides line up with TRBD2. V trimming: 0 bases; J trimming: 2 bases; junction bases outside the gene matches: 1. The CDR3 has 15 amino acids. Germline V gene data show CDR1 as SGHAT and CDR2 as FQNNGV. The CDR3 region is CASSLDGLAAYEQYF. The DNA of the CDR3 is TGTGCCAGCAGCTTAGATGGACTAGCGGCCTACGAGCAGTACTTC.

The chain carries TRBV7-9 and TRBJ2-3; the match to TRBD2 covers 15 bases. This CDR3 contains 16 residues. Germline values: CDR1 SEHNR, CDR2 FQNEAQ (reference sequence). Germline trimming cut 5 bases from V and 3 bases from J; bases unmatched to any gene: 3. The CDR3 region is CASSSGLAGGTDTQYF. As DNA, the CDR3 is TGTGCCAGCAGCAGCGGACTAGCGGGGGGGACAGATACGCAGTATTTT.

The chain is built from TRBV6-2 or TRBV6-3 and TRBJ2-5; 7 nucleotides align to TRBD2. V dropped 6 bases and J dropped 2; count of bases not matched to a gene: 15. CDR3 size: 17 residues. Per the germline V gene, CDR1 is MNHEY and CDR2 is SVGEGT. The CDR3 coding sequence is TGTGCCAGCAGCCGACCGTCGGGCGGGGGACCTCAAGAGACCCAGTACTTC. The encoded protein is CASSRPSGGGPQETQYF.

As to this clone: Possible read error: a much larger clone is one base away. The same CDR3 is also encoded by other DNA sequences in this sample. V gene TRBV29-1 combines with J gene TRBJ2-6, with 9 bases aligning to TRBD1. Looked up from germline, CDR1 is SQVTM and CDR2 is ANQGSEA. The CDR3 totals 18 residues. The CDR3 is CSVEGTRDRVTGANVLTF. Here the CDR3 DNA reads TGCAGCGTTGAAGGAACCCGGGACAGGGTGACTGGGGCTAACGTCCTGACTTTC.

The rearrangement joins TRBV5-1 to TRBJ2-7; 7 positions match TRBD1. In germline, CDR1 is SGHRS, CDR2 YFSETQ. J lost 6 bases, V lost 2 bases, and 14 bases had no gene match. This CDR3 comprises 16 residues. Written as DNA, the CDR3 is TGCGCCAGCAGCTTATCCGCCGGAACCGGGACAGCCGAGCAGTACTTC. Residues: CASSLSAGTGTAEQYF.

This chain connects TRBV5-5 to TRBJ2-1; TRBD1 matches 7 bases. Germline loops: CDR1 SGHKS, CDR2 YYEKEE (reference sequence). The CDR3 has 15 amino acids. The V gene end was trimmed by 4 bases and the J gene end by 3 bases; junction bases not matched to a gene: 7. CDR3 residues: CASSPGTAHYNEQFF. CDR3 DNA: TGTGCCAGCAGCCCCGGGACAGCCCACTACAATGAGCAGTTCTTC.

V and J are TRBV2 and TRBJ1-1, with D uncertain. Germline CDR1 reads SNHLY; CDR2 reads FYNNEI. The CDR3 totals 14 residues. Trimming stripped 4 bases from V and 4 bases from J, with 13 bases between. In nucleotides, the CDR3 is TGTGCCAGCAGTGTTGGCCTGTCCTCCACTGAAGCTTTCTTT. Amino acid sequence: CASSVGLSSTEAFF.

The chain couples TRBV12-3 or TRBV12-4 to TRBJ1-5; D unclear. The CDR3 is 13 residues long. V lost 3 bases and J lost 6, with 9 bases in between. CDR3: CASSFGGFQPQHF. The CDR3 DNA sequence: TGTGCCAGCAGTTTTGGAGGGTTTCAGCCCCAGCATTTT.